The T cell receptor beta chain under discussion was sequenced for a study of cytomegalovirus exposure and HLA in healthy donors. This CDR3 has 16 amino acids. Germline V gene lookup returns CDR1 KGHSH and CDR2 LQKENI. Deletions cut 0 bases from V and 4 bases from J, with 15 bases between. Measured with immunoSEQ multiplex PCR; TCRdb has only the in-frame clones, and not every one. The repertoire holds roughly 240,000 clones, with 85% to 90% as singletons. The sequenced sample was PBMCs. The clonotype originates from a young man in good health and CMV-seronegative. The chain recombines TRBV18 with TRBJ1-1, with D perhaps matching TRBD1 (6 bases). In DNA form, the CDR3 reads TGTGCCAGCTCACCACCTTCCAGGGGAGGGAGCACTGAAGCTTTCTTT. Amino acid sequence: CASSPPSRGGSTEAFF.